The sample holds many counts of the clone carrying this T cell receptor (beta chain). The antigen is undetermined. The sample belongs to a study of breast tumors, draining lymph nodes, adjacent tissues. Whole-study results and caveats: Compared with basal-like, luminal-like tumors shared significantly more repertoire with nontumor tissue.

TCRdb reanalysed the multiplex PCR reads using MiXCR and keeps one entry per CDR3 protein. The sample holds approximately 180,000 distinct CDR3 sequences; 25% to 40% are singletons and the top ten take around 3.5%. Axillary draining lymph nodes of breast cancer patients supplied the node samples. The CDR3 length is 16 residues. V lost 5 bases, J lost 0 bases, and 14 bases lay in between. Per germline, CDR1 SGHRS and CDR2 YFSETQ. Sequenced material: axillary lymph node tissue. This clonotype was sampled from a female donor with breast cancer. Some clones in this sample may be carry-over from other donors' samples. The chain employs TRBV5-1 and TRBJ1-4; D remains ambiguous. CDR3 protein: CASSLGPVSTNEKLFF. The CDR3 DNA sequence: TGCGCCAGCAGTCTCGGACCGGTATCAACTAATGAAAAACTGTTTTTT.